These T cell receptor beta chains were read from a single sample in a study of blood T cell repertoires in COVID-19. Assay: immunoSEQ multiplex PCR; the TCRdb copy retains only in-frame clones and omits some. The sample holds around 200,000 clones, 80% to 90% seen once. Sequenced input: peripheral blood. The source is a man aged 55 to 69 who had recovered from COVID-19. Both conserved end residues are part of each CDR3.

V gene,J gene,CDR3 protein
TRBV5-1,TRBJ1-6,CASSLEATGVGSPLHF
TRBV10-2,TRBJ2-7,CASSEAAMGGLRREQYF
TRBV15,TRBJ2-5,CATSRVGRPQETQYF
TRBV29-1,TRBJ1-5,CSVGEDQPQHF
TRBV29-1,TRBJ1-2,CSVRGGISDGYTF
TRBV7-2,TRBJ2-7,CASSLNYEQYF
TRBV6-5,TRBJ1-1,CASVDRKNTEAFF
TRBV19,TRBJ1-3,CASSSGTGIRNTIYF
TRBV28,TRBJ2-5,CASSLTSARETQYF
TRBV9,TRBJ1-2,CASSAQTAAGGYTF
TRBV7-9,TRBJ1-1,CASSPAGTVNTEAFF
TRBV29-1,TRBJ1-1,CSVEERARTEAFF
TRBV3-1/TRBV3-2,TRBJ1-5,CASSQGHRNQPQHF
TRBV5-4,TRBJ1-6,CASSFVGRVNSPLHF
TRBV2,TRBJ1-3,CASSVDRIGNTIYF
TRBV7-2,TRBJ2-5,CASSLVSNLVETQYF
TRBV6-1,TRBJ2-7,CASSEIVNRYF
TRBV7-9,TRBJ2-1,CAITDRGIGNEQFF
TRBV18,TRBJ1-1,CASSLDYGRNTEAFF
TRBV5-8,TRBJ1-1,CASSAGDRGYTEAFF
TRBV6-5,TRBJ1-5,CASSPQTGLNQPQHF
TRBV5-1,TRBJ1-6,CASTWRSQRDSPLHF